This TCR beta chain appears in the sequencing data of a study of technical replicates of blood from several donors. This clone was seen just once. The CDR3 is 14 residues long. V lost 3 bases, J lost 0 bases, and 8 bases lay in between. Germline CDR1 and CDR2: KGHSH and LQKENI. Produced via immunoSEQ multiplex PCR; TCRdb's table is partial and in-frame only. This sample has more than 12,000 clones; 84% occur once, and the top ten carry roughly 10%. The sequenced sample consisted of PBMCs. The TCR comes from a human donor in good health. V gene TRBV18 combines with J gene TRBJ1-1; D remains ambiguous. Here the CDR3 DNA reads TGTGCCAGCTCACCGGGAGGACTGAACACTGAAGCTTTCTTT. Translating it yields CASSPGGLNTEAFF.